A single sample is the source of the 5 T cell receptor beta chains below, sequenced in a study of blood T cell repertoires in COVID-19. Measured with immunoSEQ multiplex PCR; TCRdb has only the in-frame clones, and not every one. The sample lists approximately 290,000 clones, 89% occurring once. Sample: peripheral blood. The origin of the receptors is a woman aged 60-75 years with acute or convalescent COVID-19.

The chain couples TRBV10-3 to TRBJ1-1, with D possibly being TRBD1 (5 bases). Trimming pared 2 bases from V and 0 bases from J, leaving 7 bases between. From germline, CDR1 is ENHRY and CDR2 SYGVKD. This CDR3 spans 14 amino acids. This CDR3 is CAISEEGVNTEAFF. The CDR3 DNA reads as TGTGCCATCAGTGAGGAAGGGGTGAACACTGAAGCTTTCTTT.

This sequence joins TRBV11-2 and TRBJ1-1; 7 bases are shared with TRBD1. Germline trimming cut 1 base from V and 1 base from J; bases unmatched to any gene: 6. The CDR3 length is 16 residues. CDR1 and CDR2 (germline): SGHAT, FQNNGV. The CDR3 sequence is CASSLVVGTANTEAFF. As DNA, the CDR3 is TGTGCCAGCAGCTTAGTGGTCGGGACAGCGAACACTGAAGCTTTCTTT.

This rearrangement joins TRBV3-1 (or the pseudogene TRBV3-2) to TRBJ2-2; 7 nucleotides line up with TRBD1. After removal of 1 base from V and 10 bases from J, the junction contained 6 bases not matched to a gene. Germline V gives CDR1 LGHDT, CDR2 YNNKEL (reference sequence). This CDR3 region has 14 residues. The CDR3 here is CASSQVMTGSELFF. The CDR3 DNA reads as TGTGCCAGCAGCCAAGTGATGACAGGGTCGGAGCTGTTTTTT.

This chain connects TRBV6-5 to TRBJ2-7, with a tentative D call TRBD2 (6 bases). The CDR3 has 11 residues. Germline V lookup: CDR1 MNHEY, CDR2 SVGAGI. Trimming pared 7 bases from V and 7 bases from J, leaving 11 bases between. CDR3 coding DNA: TGTGCCAGCAAAAACCGGGGGGAGCAGTACTTC. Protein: CASKNRGEQYF.

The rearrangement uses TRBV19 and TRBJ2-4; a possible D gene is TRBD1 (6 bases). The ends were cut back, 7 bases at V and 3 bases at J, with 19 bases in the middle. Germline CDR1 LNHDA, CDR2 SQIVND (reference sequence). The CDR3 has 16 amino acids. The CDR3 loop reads CASTTGMPDGKNIQYF. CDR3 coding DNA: TGTGCCAGTACCACAGGGATGCCGGACGGCAAAAACATTCAGTACTTC.